The entry that follows covers one T cell receptor (beta chain) sequence. Its matching antigen is unknown. Sequencing templates came from extracted RNA that was reverse transcribed into cDNA. The repertoire was sequenced with immunoSEQ multiplex PCR; TCRdb's copy has only in-frame clones and lacks some. This sample has fewer than 200,000 clones, with around 60% found just once. These data originate in a study of CD8+ T cells in alopecia areata. Study results and caveats: The study found TCR sharing across patients less clear than in mice, possibly for HLA reasons. Clonality in lesional scalp, especially alopecia totalis/universalis, exceeded that of normal scalp. Sequenced scalp T cells also include alphabeta T cells resident in normal skin.

CD4+ and CD8+ T cells were sorted from PBMCs. Germline lookup yields CDR1 SQVTM and CDR2 ANQGSEA. The CDR3 spans 11 residues. V was cut by 0 bases and J by 9 bases, with 7 bases left in between. The material was CD4+ T cells sorted from blood, obtained at week 0. This TCR came from a human donor with alopecia areata. V gene TRBV29-1 combines with J gene TRBJ2-3; D is unclear. This CDR3 reads CSVEDGLTQYF. As DNA, the CDR3 is TGCAGCGTTGAAGATGGCCTGACGCAGTATTTT.